This T cell receptor beta chain stems from a study of vaccination and CD4 T cells after COVID-19. For the study at large: Diagnosis preceded the drawing of post-COVID samples by a median around 100 days (range 35 to 161).

The Oncomine TCR Beta short-read assay sequenced DNA from cultured CD4+ T cells. Using its own MiXCR run on the PCR reads, TCRdb lists one record per CDR3 protein. The sample carries more than 9,000 distinct CDR3 sequences, more than 30% recorded once. In germline, CDR1 is MNHEY, CDR2 SVGEGT. This CDR3 has 16 residues. V was clipped by 4 bases and J by 10 bases; unmatched bases: 11. Stated treatment: approximately nine-day PBMC culture with coronavirus spike peptide pools or control peptides (ViraFEST assay). Peptide pools at 9.5 to 10 ug/ml stimulated two million PBMCs per well with 10 IU/ml IL-2. On this clonotype itself: Its target is not known.

The sequenced material came from cultured CD4+ T cells from blood. The sequence was collected from a human donor with COVID-19. The V call is TRBV6-2 or TRBV6-3, the J call TRBJ1-6; 9 bases align to TRBD1. In nucleotides, the CDR3 is TGTGCCAGCAGTTGCGGATCCGGGACAGGGAAATCACCCCTCCACTTT. The encoded protein is CASSCGSGTGKSPLHF.